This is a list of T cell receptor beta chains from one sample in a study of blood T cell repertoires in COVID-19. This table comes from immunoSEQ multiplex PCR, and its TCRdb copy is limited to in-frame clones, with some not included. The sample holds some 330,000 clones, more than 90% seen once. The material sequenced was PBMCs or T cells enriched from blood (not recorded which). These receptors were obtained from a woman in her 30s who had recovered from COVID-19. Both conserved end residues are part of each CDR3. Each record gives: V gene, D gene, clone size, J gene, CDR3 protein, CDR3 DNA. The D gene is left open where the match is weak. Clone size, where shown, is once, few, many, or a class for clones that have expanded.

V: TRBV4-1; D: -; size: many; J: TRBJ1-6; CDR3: CASSLPTPRGFNSPLHF; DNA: TGCGCCAGCAGCCTCCCCACCCCGAGGGGGTTTAATTCACCCCTCCACTTT
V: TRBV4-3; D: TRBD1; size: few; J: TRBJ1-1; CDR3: CASSQDQQGRTEAFF; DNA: TGCGCCAGCAGCCAAGATCAACAGGGGAGGACTGAAGCTTTCTTT
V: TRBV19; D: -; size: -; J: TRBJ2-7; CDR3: CASSIDRLLGEQYF; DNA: TGTGCCAGTAGTATAGATCGACTACTCGGGGAGCAGTACTTC
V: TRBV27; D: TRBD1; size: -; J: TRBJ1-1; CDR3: CASSFLGGWGTEAFF; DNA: TGTGCCAGCAGTTTTTTAGGGGGCTGGGGCACTGAAGCTTTCTTT
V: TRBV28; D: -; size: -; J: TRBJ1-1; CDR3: CASSLGLVGAFF; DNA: TGTGCCAGCAGTTTAGGGCTCGTCGGAGCTTTCTTT
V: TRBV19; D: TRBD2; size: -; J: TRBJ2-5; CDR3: CASGGLAGGKTQYF; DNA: TGTGCCAGTGGGGGACTAGCGGGAGGAAAGACCCAGTACTTC
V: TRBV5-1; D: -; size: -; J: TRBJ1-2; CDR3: CASSLGDMAVYGYTF; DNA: TGCGCCAGCAGCTTGGGGGACATGGCCGTCTATGGCTACACCTTC
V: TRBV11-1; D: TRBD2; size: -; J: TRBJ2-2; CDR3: CASSLSAGGDTGELFF; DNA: TGTGCCAGCAGCTTATCGGCGGGAGGAGACACCGGGGAGCTGTTTTTT
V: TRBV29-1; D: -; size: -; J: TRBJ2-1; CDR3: CSVEPTGIYEQFF; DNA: TGCAGCGTTGAACCGACAGGAATCTATGAGCAGTTCTTC
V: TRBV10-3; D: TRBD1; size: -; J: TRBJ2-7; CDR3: CAISWDRDYEQYF; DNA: TGTGCCATCAGTTGGGACAGGGACTACGAGCAGTACTTC
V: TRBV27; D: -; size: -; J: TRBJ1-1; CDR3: CASTLMGGTTEAFF; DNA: TGTGCCAGCACCCTAATGGGGGGGACCACTGAAGCTTTCTTT
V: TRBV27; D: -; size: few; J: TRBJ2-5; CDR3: CASSPRRGVQETQYF; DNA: TGTGCCAGCAGTCCCCGCCGAGGCGTTCAAGAGACCCAGTACTTC
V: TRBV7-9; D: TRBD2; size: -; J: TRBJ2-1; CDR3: CASSTGTSSYNEQFF; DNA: TGTGCCAGCAGTACCGGGACTAGCTCCTACAATGAGCAGTTCTTC
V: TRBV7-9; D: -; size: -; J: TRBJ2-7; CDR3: CASSLLPAYEQYF; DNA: TGTGCCAGCAGCCTACTACCGGCCTACGAGCAGTACTTC
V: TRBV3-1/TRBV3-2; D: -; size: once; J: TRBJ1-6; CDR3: CASSQTEGSSPLHF; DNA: TGTGCCAGCAGCCAAACAGAAGGGAGTTCACCCCTCCACTTT
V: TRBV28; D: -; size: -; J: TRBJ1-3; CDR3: CASSLYSSGNTIYF; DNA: TGTGCCAGCAGTTTATACTCCTCTGGAAACACCATATATTTT
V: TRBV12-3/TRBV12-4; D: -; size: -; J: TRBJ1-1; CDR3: CASRTQGMRAFF; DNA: TGTGCCAGCAGAACCCAGGGGATGCGGGCTTTCTTT
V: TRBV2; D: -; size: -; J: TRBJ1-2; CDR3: CASRALYGHYGYTF; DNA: TGTGCCAGCAGGGCCCTTTATGGTCACTATGGCTACACCTTC
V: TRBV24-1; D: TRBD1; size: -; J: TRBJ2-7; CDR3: CATSDPGTGTHEQYF; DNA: TGTGCCACCAGTGATCCCGGGACAGGGACCCACGAGCAGTACTTC
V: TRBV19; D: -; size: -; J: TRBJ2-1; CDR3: CARPQGVPYNEQFF; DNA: TGTGCCAGACCACAGGGCGTCCCCTACAATGAGCAGTTCTTC
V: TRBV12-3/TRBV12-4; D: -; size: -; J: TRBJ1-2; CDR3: CASWAQGIYGYTF; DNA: TGTGCCAGCTGGGCCCAGGGAATATATGGCTACACCTTC
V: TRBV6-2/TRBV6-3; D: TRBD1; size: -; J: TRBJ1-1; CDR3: CASSYSGTGSWNTEAFF; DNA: TGTGCCAGCAGTTACTCCGGGACAGGGTCATGGAACACTGAAGCTTTCTTT
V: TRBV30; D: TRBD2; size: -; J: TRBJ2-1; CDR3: CAWSVPRLAGYRTFTNNEQFF; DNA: TGTGCCTGGAGTGTTCCTCGACTAGCGGGGTACCGAACCTTTACAAACAATGAGCAGTTCTTC
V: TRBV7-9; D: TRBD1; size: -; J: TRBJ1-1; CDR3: CASSRWDRGSHGEAFF; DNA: TGTGCCAGCAGCCGTTGGGACAGGGGGTCCCACGGGGAAGCTTTCTTT
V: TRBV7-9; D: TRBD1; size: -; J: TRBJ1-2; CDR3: CASSAGDSHGYTF; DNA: TGTGCCAGCAGCGCAGGGGACAGCCATGGCTACACCTTC
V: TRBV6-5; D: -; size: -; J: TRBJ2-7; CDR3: CASSYSGEQYF; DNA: TGTGCCAGCAGTTATTCGGGCGAGCAGTACTTC
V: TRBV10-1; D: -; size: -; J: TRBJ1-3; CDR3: CASSGGGAAGNTIYF; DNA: TGCGCCAGCAGTGGAGGAGGGGCGGCTGGAAACACCATATATTTT
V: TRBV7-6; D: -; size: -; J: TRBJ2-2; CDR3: CASSFNFLGAAGELFF; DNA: TGTGCCAGCAGCTTTAATTTCTTGGGGGCCGCCGGGGAGCTGTTTTTT
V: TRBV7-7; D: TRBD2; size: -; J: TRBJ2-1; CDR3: CASSPLAGGYTEQFF; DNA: TGTGCTAGCAGCCCCCTAGCGGGAGGGTACACTGAGCAGTTCTTC
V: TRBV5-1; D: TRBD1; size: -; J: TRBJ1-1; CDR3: CASSLQGGRSNTEAFF; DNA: TGCGCCAGCAGCTTACAGGGGGGACGGAGCAACACTGAAGCTTTCTTT
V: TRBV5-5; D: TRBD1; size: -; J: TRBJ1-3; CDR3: CASSGGQGLSGNTIYF; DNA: TGTGCCAGCAGCGGCGGACAGGGCCTCTCTGGAAACACCATATATTTT
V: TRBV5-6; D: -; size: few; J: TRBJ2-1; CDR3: CASRAGDEQFF; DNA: TGTGCCAGCAGAGCAGGGGACGAGCAGTTCTTC
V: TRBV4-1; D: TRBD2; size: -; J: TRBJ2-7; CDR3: CASSLGTSVGAEQYF; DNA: TGCGCCAGCAGCCTAGGGACTAGCGTCGGGGCCGAGCAGTACTTC
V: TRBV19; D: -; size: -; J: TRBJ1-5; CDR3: CASSIGSRGSNQPQHF; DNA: TGTGCCAGTAGTATAGGTTCCAGGGGAAGCAATCAGCCCCAGCATTTT
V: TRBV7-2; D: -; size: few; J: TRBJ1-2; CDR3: CASSSSPDYGYTF; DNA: TGTGCCAGCAGCAGTTCGCCGGACTATGGCTACACCTTC
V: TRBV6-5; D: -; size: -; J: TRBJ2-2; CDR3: CASSYSSTGELFF; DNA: TGTGCCAGCAGTTACTCCTCGACCGGGGAGCTGTTTTTT
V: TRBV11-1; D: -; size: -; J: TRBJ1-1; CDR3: CASSLATAGEAFF; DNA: TGTGCCAGCAGCTTAGCTACGGCGGGTGAAGCTTTCTTT
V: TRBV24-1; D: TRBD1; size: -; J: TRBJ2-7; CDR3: CATSGQGQEYAEQYF; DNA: TGTGCCACCAGTGGGCAAGGACAGGAATATGCCGAGCAGTACTTC
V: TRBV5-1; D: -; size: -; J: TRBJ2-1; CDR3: CASSAGLYNEQFF; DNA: TGCGCCAGCAGCGCGGGACTGTACAATGAGCAGTTCTTC
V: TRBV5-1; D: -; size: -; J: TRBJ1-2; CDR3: CASSLGTANYGYTF; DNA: TGCGCCAGCAGCTTGGGGACAGCCAACTATGGCTACACCTTC
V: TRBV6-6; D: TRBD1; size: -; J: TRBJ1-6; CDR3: CASSWDRASYNSPLHF; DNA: TGTGCCAGCAGTTGGGACAGGGCATCCTATAATTCACCCCTCCACTTT
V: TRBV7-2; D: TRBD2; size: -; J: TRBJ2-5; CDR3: CASSSQGAGGETQYF; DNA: TGTGCCAGCAGCTCCCAGGGAGCGGGGGGGGAGACCCAGTACTTC
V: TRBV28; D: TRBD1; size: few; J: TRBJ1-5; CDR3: CASTKDRGNQPQHF; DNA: TGTGCCAGCACCAAAGACAGGGGTAATCAGCCCCAGCATTTT
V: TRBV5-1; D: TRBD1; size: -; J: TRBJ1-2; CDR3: CASSPGQGVITGYTF; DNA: TGCGCCAGCAGCCCAGGACAGGGGGTGATCACGGGCTACACCTTC